The subject of this entry is one T cell receptor beta chain. The data were produced by immunoSEQ multiplex PCR, yet TCRdb's version contains in-frame clones alone and is incomplete. The table records about 2 million clones, 85% to 95% of them present only once. This entry comes from a study of shared clonotypes between healthy human individuals. Both subsets, CD45RA+ naive and CD45RA-negative memory, were split from the CD4+ cells. This CDR3 has 17 residues. The germline V gene encodes CDR1 MNHEY and CDR2 SMNVEV (reference sequence). The ends were cut back, 2 bases at V and 0 bases at J, with 11 bases in the middle.

This chain uses TRBV27 with TRBJ1-6, with D possibly TRBD1 on 6 matching bases. This receptor was taken from a man younger than 35 in good health. The sample consisted of naive CD4+ T cells sorted from blood. The sample's subset: CD45RA+ positively selected. Here the CDR3 DNA reads TGTGCCAGCAGTTTAAGACAGGAAACCTCCTATAATTCACCCCTCCACTTT. It codes for CASSLRQETSYNSPLHF.